This T cell receptor beta chain was observed in a study of OX40 agonist ivuxolimab in advanced cancers. Looking at the study overall: The study treated patients with ivuxolimab, an agonistic anti-OX40 (CD134) antibody. Dose-escalation patients' cancers were hepatocellular carcinoma, melanoma, renal cell or head and neck cancer.

Only in-frame clones appear in the TCRdb table, and some are missing; sequencing was by immunoSEQ multiplex PCR. The repertoire consists of 62,000 or so clones, with just under 85% occurring once and the leading ten covering around 3.4%. Excluded were patients having autoimmune disease history or systemic immunosuppression. The CDR3 spans 13 residues. CDR1 is SNHLY and CDR2 is FYNNEI in the germline V gene. Deletions cut 8 bases from V and 3 bases from J, with 13 bases between. This clone has only a few counts. The sample in question was CD4+ or CD8+ T cells sorted from blood, obtained in a trial of the OX40 agonist ivuxolimab. The chain is built from TRBV2 and TRBJ1-1; weak D call: TRBD1 (6 bases). This clonotype originated in an adult with an advanced solid tumor such as melanoma, head and neck, liver or kidney cancer. DNA of the CDR3: TGTGCCAGCCGGAGGAGGGGGGACACTGAAGCTTTCTTT. Its protein product is CASRRRGDTEAFF.